This record concerns one TCR beta chain sequence. The data stem from a study of blood T cell repertoires in COVID-19. Study background: T cells, B-cell-depleted T cells, or PBMCs provided the cDNA or gDNA that served as material.

Generated by immunoSEQ multiplex PCR, the TCRdb table keeps only in-frame clones and is missing some. In the table there are around 100,000 clones, under 85% of which are singletons. Trimming pared 6 bases from V and 4 bases from J, leaving 15 bases between. The CDR3 sequence is 14 residues long. Germline V lookup: CDR1 SGHAT, CDR2 FQNNGV. Sequencing was performed on peripheral blood. The V call is TRBV11-2, the J call TRBJ1-1; D uncertain. The sequence came from a human donor in a cohort sampled during active COVID-19. The CDR3 sequence is CASSPQTGGTEAFF. The CDR3 bases are TGTGCCAGCAGTCCGCAGACCGGCGGCACTGAAGCTTTCTTT.